The rows below give T cell receptor beta chains drawn from one sample of a study of cytomegalovirus exposure and HLA in healthy donors. The assay was immunoSEQ multiplex PCR, and TCRdb's table has in-frame clones only and misses some. The repertoire table contains 160,000 or so clones. Sequencing was done on a sample of PBMCs. These receptors originate from a man aged 25 to 40 in good health and CMV-seronegative. Each CDR3 is given with its conserved first and last residue. Each record gives: J gene, D gene, V gene, CDR3 protein. A D gene is named only where the DNA matches it firmly.

J gene: TRBJ2-5
D gene: TRBD2
V gene: TRBV5-1
CDR3 protein: CASSAGGTSGQETQYF

J gene: TRBJ2-7
D gene: TRBD1
V gene: TRBV5-6
CDR3 protein: CASSLEGTGTYEQYF

J gene: TRBJ1-5
D gene: TRBD1
V gene: TRBV18
CDR3 protein: CASSRGTGLHQPQHF

J gene: TRBJ1-2
D gene: TRBD1
V gene: TRBV6-1
CDR3 protein: CASSEDWTGTRGYTF

J gene: TRBJ1-5
D gene: TRBD1
V gene: TRBV5-5
CDR3 protein: CASSLGGQGGYGSNQPQHF

J gene: TRBJ2-1
D gene: TRBD2
V gene: TRBV6-4
CDR3 protein: CASSRTLSGANYNEQFF

J gene: TRBJ1-1
D gene: TRBD1
V gene: TRBV5-5
CDR3 protein: CASSSQGDVSGEAFF

J gene: TRBJ1-3
D gene: TRBD1
V gene: TRBV29-1
CDR3 protein: CSVTTGAGNTIYF

J gene: TRBJ2-5
D gene: TRBD1
V gene: TRBV29-1
CDR3 protein: CSVGDRGQETQYF

J gene: TRBJ1-1
D gene: -
V gene: TRBV7-9
CDR3 protein: CASSYPIAGNTEAFF

J gene: TRBJ2-5
D gene: -
V gene: TRBV27
CDR3 protein: CASSLHPRETQYF

J gene: TRBJ1-1
D gene: -
V gene: TRBV11-2
CDR3 protein: CASSSDWDSASGTEAFF

J gene: TRBJ1-4
D gene: TRBD1
V gene: TRBV10-3
CDR3 protein: CAISARDRETGQKLFF

J gene: TRBJ2-7
D gene: -
V gene: TRBV5-1
CDR3 protein: CASSFRREGYEQYF

J gene: TRBJ1-2
D gene: -
V gene: TRBV2
CDR3 protein: CASEGAAYGYTF

J gene: TRBJ1-4
D gene: TRBD1
V gene: TRBV5-6
CDR3 protein: CASSSTGGREKLFF

J gene: TRBJ1-2
D gene: TRBD1
V gene: TRBV27
CDR3 protein: CASSFLDRGVYGYTF

J gene: TRBJ1-2
D gene: -
V gene: TRBV5-1
CDR3 protein: CASSLDRSNYGYTF

J gene: TRBJ2-3
D gene: TRBD2
V gene: TRBV7-6
CDR3 protein: CASSPSGRVDTQYF

J gene: TRBJ2-4
D gene: TRBD1
V gene: TRBV6-9
CDR3 protein: CASSYTGAENIQYF

J gene: TRBJ1-2
D gene: -
V gene: TRBV11-3
CDR3 protein: CASSLRDDYGYTF

J gene: TRBJ2-7
D gene: -
V gene: TRBV7-9
CDR3 protein: CASSLAGETSYEQYF

J gene: TRBJ1-2
D gene: -
V gene: TRBV5-1
CDR3 protein: CASSPQEGNYGYTF

J gene: TRBJ2-1
D gene: -
V gene: TRBV7-7
CDR3 protein: CASSPRRDNNEQFF

J gene: TRBJ2-3
D gene: -
V gene: TRBV9
CDR3 protein: CASSPQVADTQYF

J gene: TRBJ1-1
D gene: -
V gene: TRBV6-5
CDR3 protein: CASSPRPTTEAFF

J gene: TRBJ2-7
D gene: TRBD1
V gene: TRBV27
CDR3 protein: CASSSPGQGYEQYF

J gene: TRBJ2-7
D gene: -
V gene: TRBV27
CDR3 protein: CASSSRDSYEQYF

J gene: TRBJ2-1
D gene: -
V gene: TRBV7-7
CDR3 protein: CASSPGISSYNEQFF

J gene: TRBJ1-1
D gene: -
V gene: TRBV11-2
CDR3 protein: CASSFTQGRNTEAFF

J gene: TRBJ1-1
D gene: -
V gene: TRBV28
CDR3 protein: CASSLGFLGAEAFF

J gene: TRBJ2-2
D gene: -
V gene: TRBV5-8
CDR3 protein: CASGEQVPGELFF

J gene: TRBJ1-1
D gene: -
V gene: TRBV5-1
CDR3 protein: CASSLDSNTEAFF

J gene: TRBJ2-1
D gene: TRBD2
V gene: TRBV7-3
CDR3 protein: CASSQVAGGYEQFF

J gene: TRBJ2-6
D gene: TRBD1
V gene: TRBV4-1
CDR3 protein: CASSHPTDRVKGGANVLTF

J gene: TRBJ2-5
D gene: TRBD2
V gene: TRBV5-1
CDR3 protein: CASSGGPGGETQYF

J gene: TRBJ2-7
D gene: -
V gene: TRBV25-1
CDR3 protein: CASSGSPHREQYF

J gene: TRBJ1-4
D gene: TRBD1
V gene: TRBV6-5
CDR3 protein: CASSYHSGTGDGKLFF

J gene: TRBJ2-7
D gene: -
V gene: TRBV18
CDR3 protein: CASSPPAAPMEQYF

J gene: TRBJ1-2
D gene: TRBD1
V gene: TRBV10-1
CDR3 protein: CASSAGTGRPGYTF

J gene: TRBJ2-1
D gene: TRBD2
V gene: TRBV5-4
CDR3 protein: CASSRSGSLSYNEQFF

J gene: TRBJ2-1
D gene: -
V gene: TRBV7-2
CDR3 protein: CASSLDDRSYNEQFF

J gene: TRBJ1-6
D gene: TRBD1
V gene: TRBV5-1
CDR3 protein: CASSTGGNSPLHF

J gene: TRBJ2-2
D gene: TRBD1
V gene: TRBV7-3
CDR3 protein: CASSFTGGTGELFF

J gene: TRBJ2-3
D gene: TRBD2
V gene: TRBV7-2
CDR3 protein: CASSPEGRFGGRADTQYF

J gene: TRBJ1-1
D gene: TRBD1
V gene: TRBV19
CDR3 protein: CASSIDGQGEAFF

J gene: TRBJ2-1
D gene: TRBD2
V gene: TRBV18
CDR3 protein: CASSPRQGGNEQFF

J gene: TRBJ2-7
D gene: TRBD1
V gene: TRBV5-1
CDR3 protein: CASSFGTGTGEQYF

J gene: TRBJ2-5
D gene: TRBD1
V gene: TRBV7-6
CDR3 protein: CASSGQEQETQYF

J gene: TRBJ2-5
D gene: -
V gene: TRBV10-1
CDR3 protein: CASSGGTREETQYF

J gene: TRBJ2-1
D gene: TRBD1
V gene: TRBV7-9
CDR3 protein: CASRQRVQGARYNEQFF